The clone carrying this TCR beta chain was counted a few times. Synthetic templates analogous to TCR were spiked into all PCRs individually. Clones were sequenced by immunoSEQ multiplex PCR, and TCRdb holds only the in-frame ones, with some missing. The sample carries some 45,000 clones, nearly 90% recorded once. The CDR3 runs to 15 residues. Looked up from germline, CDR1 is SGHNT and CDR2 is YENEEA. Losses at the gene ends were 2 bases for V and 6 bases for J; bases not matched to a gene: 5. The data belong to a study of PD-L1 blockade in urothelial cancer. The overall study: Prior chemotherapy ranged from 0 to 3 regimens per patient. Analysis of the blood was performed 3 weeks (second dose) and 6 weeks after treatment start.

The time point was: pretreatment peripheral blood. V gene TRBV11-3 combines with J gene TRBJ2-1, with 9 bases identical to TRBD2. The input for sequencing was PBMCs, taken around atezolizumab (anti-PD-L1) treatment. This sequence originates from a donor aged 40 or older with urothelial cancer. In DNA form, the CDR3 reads TGTGCCAGCAGCTTACGCGGGAGGGGTGCCAATGAGCAGTTCTTC. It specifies CASSLRGRGANEQFF.